A selection of T cell receptor beta chains follows, all from one sample in a study of cytomegalovirus exposure and HLA in healthy donors. Using immunoSEQ multiplex PCR, the repertoire was profiled, and TCRdb retains in-frame clones only, with some absent. The repertoire includes 95,000 to 100,000 clones, 77% of them detected once, and approximately 7.7% sits in the top ten. Material: PBMCs. These receptors came from a female donor in good health and CMV-seronegative. Both conserved end residues are part of each CDR3. The order of the fields is J gene, D gene, clone size, V gene, CDR3 length, CDR3 protein, CDR3 DNA. The D gene is left open where the match is weak. Rows give clone size only sometimes, using once, few, many, or a class for an expanded clone.

j_call: TRBJ1-1; d_call: TRBD1; clone_size: NA; v_call: TRBV27; cdr3_length: 14; cdr3_aa: CASSDWTGRAEAFF; cdr3_nt: TGTGCCAGCAGTGATTGGACAGGACGAGCTGAAGCTTTCTTT
j_call: TRBJ1-5; d_call: NA; clone_size: NA; v_call: TRBV5-6; cdr3_length: 14; cdr3_aa: CASSSRVTNQPQHF; cdr3_nt: TGTGCCAGCAGCTCCAGGGTTACCAATCAGCCCCAGCATTTT
j_call: TRBJ2-7; d_call: NA; clone_size: NA; v_call: TRBV28; cdr3_length: 13; cdr3_aa: CASSPNRGYEQYF; cdr3_nt: TGTGCCAGCAGCCCTAACCGGGGGTACGAGCAGTACTTC
j_call: TRBJ1-6; d_call: NA; clone_size: NA; v_call: TRBV5-1; cdr3_length: 15; cdr3_aa: CASSLVRQGESPLHF; cdr3_nt: TGCGCCAGCAGCTTGGTACGGCAGGGTGAATCACCCCTCCACTTT
j_call: TRBJ2-6; d_call: TRBD1; clone_size: NA; v_call: TRBV7-2; cdr3_length: 15; cdr3_aa: CASSPGGAGANVLTF; cdr3_nt: TGTGCCAGCAGCCCAGGGGGAGCAGGGGCCAACGTCCTGACTTTC
j_call: TRBJ2-2; d_call: NA; clone_size: few; v_call: TRBV27; cdr3_length: 16; cdr3_aa: CASSLLLGVSTGELFF; cdr3_nt: TGTGCCAGCAGTTTACTGTTAGGGGTTAGCACCGGGGAGCTGTTTTTT
j_call: TRBJ2-1; d_call: TRBD2; clone_size: NA; v_call: TRBV6-5; cdr3_length: 14; cdr3_aa: CASSSYNSGTEQFF; cdr3_nt: TGTGCCAGCAGTTCCTATAATAGCGGGACGGAGCAGTTCTTC
j_call: TRBJ1-1; d_call: TRBD1; clone_size: NA; v_call: TRBV7-2; cdr3_length: 17; cdr3_aa: CASSPQMSGTGNTEAFF; cdr3_nt: TGTGCCAGCAGCCCCCAAATGAGCGGGACAGGGAACACTGAAGCTTTCTTT
j_call: TRBJ2-1; d_call: TRBD1; clone_size: NA; v_call: TRBV6-5; cdr3_length: 16; cdr3_aa: CASSSGTGSSYNEQFF; cdr3_nt: TGTGCCAGCAGTTCCGGGACAGGGAGTTCCTACAATGAGCAGTTCTTC
j_call: TRBJ2-3; d_call: TRBD2; clone_size: few; v_call: TRBV4-2; cdr3_length: 19; cdr3_aa: CASSQQGRLAGGRSDTQYF; cdr3_nt: TGTGCCAGCAGCCAACAGGGAAGACTAGCGGGAGGGCGGTCAGATACGCAGTATTTT
j_call: TRBJ2-1; d_call: TRBD2; clone_size: NA; v_call: TRBV4-2; cdr3_length: 14; cdr3_aa: CASSPAGGQGEQFF; cdr3_nt: TGTGCCAGCAGCCCAGCGGGAGGGCAGGGTGAGCAGTTCTTC
j_call: TRBJ2-1; d_call: TRBD2; clone_size: few; v_call: TRBV7-6; cdr3_length: 19; cdr3_aa: CASSLDGGRILPIYNEQFF; cdr3_nt: TGTGCCAGCAGCTTAGACGGCGGGAGGATTCTTCCAATTTACAATGAGCAGTTCTTC
j_call: TRBJ1-1; d_call: NA; clone_size: NA; v_call: TRBV7-2; cdr3_length: 15; cdr3_aa: CASSLVAGVNAEAFF; cdr3_nt: TGTGCCAGCAGCTTAGTAGCAGGGGTCAACGCTGAAGCTTTCTTT
j_call: TRBJ2-3; d_call: TRBD2; clone_size: NA; v_call: TRBV9; cdr3_length: 16; cdr3_aa: CASSTRTSNLADTQYF; cdr3_nt: TGTGCCAGCAGCACGAGGACTAGCAATCTCGCAGATACGCAGTATTTT
j_call: TRBJ1-2; d_call: NA; clone_size: once; v_call: TRBV6-5; cdr3_length: 14; cdr3_aa: CASSYIGVAYGYTF; cdr3_nt: TGTGCCAGCAGTTACATCGGGGTGGCCTATGGCTACACCTTC
j_call: TRBJ2-1; d_call: NA; clone_size: once; v_call: TRBV27; cdr3_length: 14; cdr3_aa: CASSPYQGWAEQFF; cdr3_nt: TGTGCCAGCAGCCCCTATCAGGGGTGGGCTGAGCAGTTCTTC
j_call: TRBJ2-1; d_call: NA; clone_size: few; v_call: TRBV18; cdr3_length: 15; cdr3_aa: CASSPIADSYNEQFF; cdr3_nt: TGTGCCAGCTCACCAATTGCAGATTCCTACAATGAGCAGTTCTTC
j_call: TRBJ2-1; d_call: NA; clone_size: few; v_call: TRBV11-3; cdr3_length: 12; cdr3_aa: CASSHRGHEQFF; cdr3_nt: TGTGCCAGCAGCCATCGAGGCCATGAGCAGTTCTTC
j_call: TRBJ1-6; d_call: NA; clone_size: NA; v_call: TRBV5-4; cdr3_length: 13; cdr3_aa: CASSLDSNSPLHF; cdr3_nt: TGTGCCAGCAGCTTGGACAGCAATTCACCCCTCCACTTT
j_call: TRBJ2-1; d_call: TRBD2; clone_size: NA; v_call: TRBV6-6; cdr3_length: 14; cdr3_aa: CASSPGTSYNEQFF; cdr3_nt: TGTGCCAGCAGTCCCGGGACTAGCTACAATGAGCAGTTCTTC
j_call: TRBJ2-1; d_call: NA; clone_size: NA; v_call: TRBV6-1; cdr3_length: 16; cdr3_aa: CASSDIQGRSYNEQFF; cdr3_nt: TGTGCCAGCAGTGACATACAGGGTCGCTCCTACAATGAGCAGTTCTTC
j_call: TRBJ2-1; d_call: TRBD2; clone_size: NA; v_call: TRBV30; cdr3_length: 14; cdr3_aa: CALVGRGSYNEQFF; cdr3_nt: TGTGCCTTGGTGGGGCGGGGGTCCTACAATGAGCAGTTCTTC
j_call: TRBJ2-6; d_call: TRBD1; clone_size: NA; v_call: TRBV28; cdr3_length: 17; cdr3_aa: CASSLGDSHSGANVLAF; cdr3_nt: TGTGCCAGCAGTTTAGGGGACAGCCACTCTGGGGCCAACGTCCTGGCTTTC
j_call: TRBJ2-7; d_call: NA; clone_size: NA; v_call: TRBV5-4; cdr3_length: 13; cdr3_aa: CASSLNSGDEQYF; cdr3_nt: TGTGCCAGCAGCTTGAATTCCGGGGACGAGCAGTACTTC
j_call: TRBJ1-2; d_call: TRBD1; clone_size: NA; v_call: TRBV15; cdr3_length: 16; cdr3_aa: CATSRGQGQGLVGYTF; cdr3_nt: TGTGCCACCAGCCGCGGGCAGGGACAGGGGTTGGTTGGCTACACCTTC
j_call: TRBJ2-2; d_call: NA; clone_size: NA; v_call: TRBV7-9; cdr3_length: 14; cdr3_aa: CASSLGLGTGELFF; cdr3_nt: TGTGCCAGCAGCTTAGGTTTGGGCACCGGGGAGCTGTTTTTT
j_call: TRBJ1-1; d_call: NA; clone_size: NA; v_call: TRBV11-2; cdr3_length: 15; cdr3_aa: CASSLTDSPNTEAFF; cdr3_nt: TGTGCCAGCAGCTTGACGGACAGCCCGAACACTGAAGCTTTCTTT
j_call: TRBJ1-5; d_call: NA; clone_size: NA; v_call: TRBV30; cdr3_length: 13; cdr3_aa: CAWRRQLGQPQHF; cdr3_nt: TGTGCCTGGAGGAGACAGCTCGGTCAGCCCCAGCATTTT
j_call: TRBJ2-7; d_call: TRBD2; clone_size: NA; v_call: TRBV28; cdr3_length: 15; cdr3_aa: CASSLFGLAGAEQYF; cdr3_nt: TGTGCCAGCAGTTTATTTGGGCTAGCGGGAGCCGAGCAGTACTTC
j_call: TRBJ2-3; d_call: TRBD2; clone_size: NA; v_call: TRBV7-9; cdr3_length: 15; cdr3_aa: CASSLVLAGVNTQYF; cdr3_nt: TGTGCCAGCAGCTTAGTACTAGCGGGAGTTAATACGCAGTATTTT
j_call: TRBJ2-5; d_call: NA; clone_size: NA; v_call: TRBV15; cdr3_length: 16; cdr3_aa: CATSRPAGPHQETQYF; cdr3_nt: TGTGCCACCAGCAGACCGGCGGGACCGCACCAAGAGACCCAGTACTTC
j_call: TRBJ1-4; d_call: NA; clone_size: NA; v_call: TRBV9; cdr3_length: 14; cdr3_aa: CASSVAGADEKLFF; cdr3_nt: TGTGCCAGCAGCGTAGCAGGGGCGGATGAAAAACTGTTTTTT
j_call: TRBJ2-3; d_call: NA; clone_size: NA; v_call: TRBV30; cdr3_length: 11; cdr3_aa: CAWDLTDTQYF; cdr3_nt: TGTGCCTGGGACTTGACAGATACGCAGTATTTT
j_call: TRBJ1-5; d_call: NA; clone_size: once; v_call: TRBV11-3; cdr3_length: 14; cdr3_aa: CATQGWGGSQPQHF; cdr3_nt: TGTGCCACCCAGGGGTGGGGTGGCAGTCAGCCCCAGCATTTT
j_call: TRBJ1-2; d_call: NA; clone_size: NA; v_call: TRBV4-3; cdr3_length: 13; cdr3_aa: CASSQGTDYGYTF; cdr3_nt: TGCGCCAGCAGCCAGGGGACTGATTATGGCTACACCTTC
j_call: TRBJ2-7; d_call: TRBD2; clone_size: NA; v_call: TRBV9; cdr3_length: 16; cdr3_aa: CASSLGDSGTSYEQYF; cdr3_nt: TGTGCCAGCAGCCTCGGGGATAGCGGGACCTCCTACGAGCAGTACTTC
j_call: TRBJ2-7; d_call: NA; clone_size: NA; v_call: TRBV4-1; cdr3_length: 13; cdr3_aa: CASSPSAGYEQYF; cdr3_nt: TGCGCCAGCAGCCCGTCGGCAGGGTACGAGCAGTACTTC
j_call: TRBJ2-5; d_call: TRBD1; clone_size: NA; v_call: TRBV18; cdr3_length: 14; cdr3_aa: CASSPRTGQETQYF; cdr3_nt: TGTGCCAGCTCACCACGGACAGGCCAAGAGACCCAGTACTTC
j_call: TRBJ1-2; d_call: TRBD1; clone_size: NA; v_call: TRBV14; cdr3_length: 15; cdr3_aa: CASSQAGTANYGYTF; cdr3_nt: TGTGCCAGCAGCCAAGCCGGGACAGCAAACTATGGCTACACCTTC
j_call: TRBJ2-7; d_call: NA; clone_size: NA; v_call: TRBV5-1; cdr3_length: 14; cdr3_aa: CASSLAGVSYEQYF; cdr3_nt: TGCGCCAGCAGCTTGGCCGGGGTGAGCTACGAGCAGTACTTC
j_call: TRBJ1-1; d_call: NA; clone_size: few; v_call: TRBV30; cdr3_length: 14; cdr3_aa: CAWSRGRGRTEAFF; cdr3_nt: TGTGCCTGGAGTAGAGGCAGGGGCAGGACTGAAGCTTTCTTT
j_call: TRBJ1-6; d_call: TRBD1; clone_size: NA; v_call: TRBV7-6; cdr3_length: 15; cdr3_aa: CASSQDRNYNSPLHF; cdr3_nt: TGTGCCAGCAGCCAGGACAGGAATTATAATTCACCCCTCCACTTT
j_call: TRBJ2-5; d_call: NA; clone_size: NA; v_call: TRBV15; cdr3_length: 14; cdr3_aa: CATSRGAGQETQYF; cdr3_nt: TGTGCCACCAGCAGGGGTGCAGGGCAGGAGACCCAGTACTTC
j_call: TRBJ2-3; d_call: TRBD2; clone_size: NA; v_call: TRBV4-2; cdr3_length: 17; cdr3_aa: CASSQDKGLAGADTQYF; cdr3_nt: TGTGCCAGCAGCCAAGATAAAGGACTAGCGGGAGCAGATACGCAGTATTTT
j_call: TRBJ1-2; d_call: TRBD1; clone_size: NA; v_call: TRBV5-4; cdr3_length: 16; cdr3_aa: CASSLSDRGSTYGYTF; cdr3_nt: TGTGCCAGCAGCTTGAGCGACAGGGGCTCGACCTATGGCTACACCTTC
j_call: TRBJ2-1; d_call: TRBD2; clone_size: NA; v_call: TRBV5-1; cdr3_length: 17; cdr3_aa: CASSQTLLAGGNNEQFF; cdr3_nt: TGCGCCAGCAGCCAGACTCTACTAGCGGGGGGGAACAATGAGCAGTTCTTC
j_call: TRBJ2-1; d_call: TRBD2; clone_size: NA; v_call: TRBV19; cdr3_length: 17; cdr3_aa: CASSTIIAGGDGNEQFF; cdr3_nt: TGTGCCAGTAGTACTATAATAGCGGGAGGGGACGGGAATGAGCAGTTCTTC
j_call: TRBJ2-1; d_call: NA; clone_size: few; v_call: TRBV30; cdr3_length: 11; cdr3_aa: CAWRVRYEQFF; cdr3_nt: TGTGCCTGGAGGGTTCGGTATGAGCAGTTCTTC